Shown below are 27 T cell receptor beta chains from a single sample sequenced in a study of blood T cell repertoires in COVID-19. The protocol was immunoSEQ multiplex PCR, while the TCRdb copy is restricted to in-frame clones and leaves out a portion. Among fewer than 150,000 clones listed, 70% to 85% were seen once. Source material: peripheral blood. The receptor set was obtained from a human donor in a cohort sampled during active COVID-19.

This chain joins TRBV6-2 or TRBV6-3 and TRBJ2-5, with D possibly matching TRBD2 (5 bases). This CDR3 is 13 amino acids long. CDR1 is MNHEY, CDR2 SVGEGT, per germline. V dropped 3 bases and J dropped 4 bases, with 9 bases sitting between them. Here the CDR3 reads CASSYTSRETQYF. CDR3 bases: TGTGCCAGCAGTTATACTAGTAGAGAGACCCAGTACTTC.

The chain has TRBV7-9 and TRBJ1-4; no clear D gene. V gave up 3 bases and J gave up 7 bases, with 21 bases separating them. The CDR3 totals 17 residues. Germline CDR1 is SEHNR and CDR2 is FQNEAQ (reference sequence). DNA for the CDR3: TGTGCCAGCAGCTTCCACGGGAGGAGGGATTATGGTGAAAAACTGTTTTTT. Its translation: CASSFHGRRDYGEKLFF. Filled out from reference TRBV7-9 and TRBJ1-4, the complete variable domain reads DTGVSQNPRHKITKRGQNVTFRCDPISEHNRLYWYRQTLGQGPEFLTYFQNEAQLEKSRLLSDRFSAERPKGSFSTLEIQRTEQGDSAMYLCASSFHGRRDYGEKLFFGSGTQLSVL.

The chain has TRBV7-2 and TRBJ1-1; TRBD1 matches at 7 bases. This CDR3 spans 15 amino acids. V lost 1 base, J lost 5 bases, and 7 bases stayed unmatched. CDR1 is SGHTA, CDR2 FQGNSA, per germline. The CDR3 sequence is CASSLVVGGPTEAFF. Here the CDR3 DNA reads TGTGCCAGCAGCTTAGTAGTAGGGGGCCCGACTGAAGCTTTCTTT.

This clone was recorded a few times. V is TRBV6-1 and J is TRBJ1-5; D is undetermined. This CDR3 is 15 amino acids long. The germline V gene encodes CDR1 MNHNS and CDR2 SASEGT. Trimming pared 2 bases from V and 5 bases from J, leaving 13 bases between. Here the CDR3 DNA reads TGTGCCAGCAGTGAAATATCGTTGCAGGATCAGCCCCAGCATTTT. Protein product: CASSEISLQDQPQHF.

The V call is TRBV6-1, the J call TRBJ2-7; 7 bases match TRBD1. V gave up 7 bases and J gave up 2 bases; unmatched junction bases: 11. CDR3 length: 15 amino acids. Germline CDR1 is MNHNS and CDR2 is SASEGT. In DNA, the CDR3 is TGTGCCAGCAATCGCGATGGGGACAGTCCCTACGAGCAGTACTTC. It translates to CASNRDGDSPYEQYF.

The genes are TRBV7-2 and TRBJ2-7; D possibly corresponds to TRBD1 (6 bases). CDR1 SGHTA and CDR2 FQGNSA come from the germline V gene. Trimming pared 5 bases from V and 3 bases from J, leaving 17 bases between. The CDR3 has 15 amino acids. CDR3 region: CASSPLAAGVYEQYF. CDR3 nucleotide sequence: TGTGCCAGCAGCCCCCTCGCTGCAGGGGTCTACGAGCAGTACTTC.

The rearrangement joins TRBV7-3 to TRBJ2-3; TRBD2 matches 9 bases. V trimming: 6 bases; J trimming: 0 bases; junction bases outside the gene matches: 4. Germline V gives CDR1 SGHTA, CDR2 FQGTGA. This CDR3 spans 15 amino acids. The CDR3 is CASSPSGASTDTQYF. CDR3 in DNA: TGTGCCAGCAGTCCTAGCGGGGCGAGCACAGATACGCAGTATTTT.

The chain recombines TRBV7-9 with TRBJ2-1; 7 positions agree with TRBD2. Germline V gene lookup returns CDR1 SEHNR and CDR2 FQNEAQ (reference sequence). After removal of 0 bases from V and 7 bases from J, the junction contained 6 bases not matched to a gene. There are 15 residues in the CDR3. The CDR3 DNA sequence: TGTGCCAGCAGCTTAGCGGGGGGGTTTTCGAATGAGCAGTTCTTC. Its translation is CASSLAGGFSNEQFF.

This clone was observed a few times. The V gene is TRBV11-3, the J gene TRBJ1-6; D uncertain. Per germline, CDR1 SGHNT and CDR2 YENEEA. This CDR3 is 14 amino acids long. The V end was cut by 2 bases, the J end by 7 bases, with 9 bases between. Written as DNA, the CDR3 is TGTGCCAGCAGCTTATACGGGGAGAATTCACCCCTCCACTTT. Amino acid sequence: CASSLYGENSPLHF.

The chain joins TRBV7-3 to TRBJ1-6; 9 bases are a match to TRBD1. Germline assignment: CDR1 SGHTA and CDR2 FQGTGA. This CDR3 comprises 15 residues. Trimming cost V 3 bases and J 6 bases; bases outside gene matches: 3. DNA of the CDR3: TGTGCCAGCAGCTTGCAACAGGGGGCTAATTCACCCCTCCACTTT. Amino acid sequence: CASSLQQGANSPLHF.

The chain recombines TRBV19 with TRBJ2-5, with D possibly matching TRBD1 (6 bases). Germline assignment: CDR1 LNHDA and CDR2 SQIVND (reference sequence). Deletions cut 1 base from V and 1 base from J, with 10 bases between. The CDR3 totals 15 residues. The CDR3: CASSIGGQGQETQYF. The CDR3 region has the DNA TGTGCCAGTAGTATAGGGGGGCAGGGCCAAGAGACCCAGTACTTC.

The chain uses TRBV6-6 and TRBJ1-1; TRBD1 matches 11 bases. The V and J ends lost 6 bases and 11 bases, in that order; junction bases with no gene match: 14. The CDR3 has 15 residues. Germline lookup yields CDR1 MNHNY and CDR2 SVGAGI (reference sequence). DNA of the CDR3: TGTGCCAGCAGGGCAGGGGACAGGGGGGGACCCGCGGCTTTCTTT. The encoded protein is CASRAGDRGGPAAFF.

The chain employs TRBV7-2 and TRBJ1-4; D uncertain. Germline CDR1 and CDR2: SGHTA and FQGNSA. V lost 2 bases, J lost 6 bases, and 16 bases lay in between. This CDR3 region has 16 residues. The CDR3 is CASSLTSWQSYEKLFF. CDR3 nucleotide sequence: TGTGCCAGCAGCTTAACCTCTTGGCAGTCTTATGAAAAACTGTTTTTT.

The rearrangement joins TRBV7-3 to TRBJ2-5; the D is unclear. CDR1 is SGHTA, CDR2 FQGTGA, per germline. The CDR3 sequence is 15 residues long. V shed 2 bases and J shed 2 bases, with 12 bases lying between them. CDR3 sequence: CASSLAGLPQETQYF. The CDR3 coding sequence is TGTGCCAGCAGCTTAGCAGGATTGCCTCAAGAGACCCAGTACTTC.

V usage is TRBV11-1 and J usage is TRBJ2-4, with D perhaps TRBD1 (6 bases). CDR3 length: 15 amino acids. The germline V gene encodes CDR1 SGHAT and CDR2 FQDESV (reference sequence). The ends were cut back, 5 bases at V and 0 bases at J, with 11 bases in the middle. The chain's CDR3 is CASSPRTAAKNIQYF. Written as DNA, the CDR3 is TGTGCCAGCAGCCCGCGGACAGCAGCCAAAAACATTCAGTACTTC.

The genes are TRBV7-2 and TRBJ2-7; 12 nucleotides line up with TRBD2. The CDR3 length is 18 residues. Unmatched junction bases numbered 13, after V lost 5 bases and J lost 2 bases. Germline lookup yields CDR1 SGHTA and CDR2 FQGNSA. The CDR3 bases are TGTGCCAGCAGCCGTCCCCCTAGCGGGGGGGCGGATCCCTACGAGCAGTACTTC. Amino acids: CASSRPPSGGADPYEQYF.

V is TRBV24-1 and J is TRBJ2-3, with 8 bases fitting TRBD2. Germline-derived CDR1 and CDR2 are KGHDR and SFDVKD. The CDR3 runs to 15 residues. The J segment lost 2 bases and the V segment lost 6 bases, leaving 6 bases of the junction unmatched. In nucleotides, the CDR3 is TGTGCCACCAGTCTGGGCGGGGGGCCCACAGATACGCAGTATTTT. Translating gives CATSLGGGPTDTQYF.

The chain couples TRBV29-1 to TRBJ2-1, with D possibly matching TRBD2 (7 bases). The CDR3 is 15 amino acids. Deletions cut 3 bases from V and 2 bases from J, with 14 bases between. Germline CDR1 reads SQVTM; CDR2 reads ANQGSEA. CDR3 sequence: CSVDPSGDTYNEQFF. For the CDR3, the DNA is TGCAGCGTTGACCCCAGCGGGGACACCTACAATGAGCAGTTCTTC.

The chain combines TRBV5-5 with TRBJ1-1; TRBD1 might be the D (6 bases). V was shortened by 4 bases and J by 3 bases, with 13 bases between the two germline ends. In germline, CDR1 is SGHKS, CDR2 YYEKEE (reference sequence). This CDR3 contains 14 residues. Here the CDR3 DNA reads TGTGCCAGCAGCGAAGAACAGGGAGACACTGAAGCTTTCTTT. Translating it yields CASSEEQGDTEAFF.

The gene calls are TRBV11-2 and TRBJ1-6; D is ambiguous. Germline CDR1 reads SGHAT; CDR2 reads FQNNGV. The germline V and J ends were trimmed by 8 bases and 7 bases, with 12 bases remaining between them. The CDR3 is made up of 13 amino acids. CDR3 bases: TGTGCCAGCGGACTACAGCCAAATTCACCCCTCCACTTT. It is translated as CASGLQPNSPLHF.

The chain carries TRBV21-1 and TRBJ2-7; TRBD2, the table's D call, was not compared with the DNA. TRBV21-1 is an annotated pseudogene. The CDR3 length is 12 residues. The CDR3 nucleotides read TGTGCCAGCAGCAAGGACTGGCACGAGCAGTACTTC. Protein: CASSKDWHEQYF.

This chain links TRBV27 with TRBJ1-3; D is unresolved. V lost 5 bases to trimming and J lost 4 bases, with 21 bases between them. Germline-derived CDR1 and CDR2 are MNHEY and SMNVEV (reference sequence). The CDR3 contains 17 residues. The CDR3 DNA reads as TGTGCCAGCAGTCCCATACCACCCGACAAGTACGGAAACACCATATATTTT. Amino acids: CASSPIPPDKYGNTIYF.

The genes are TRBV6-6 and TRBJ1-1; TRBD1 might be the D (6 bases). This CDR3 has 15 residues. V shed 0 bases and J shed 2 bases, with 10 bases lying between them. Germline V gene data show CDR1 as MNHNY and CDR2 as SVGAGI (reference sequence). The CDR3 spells CASSYSQDSNTEAFF. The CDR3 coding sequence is TGTGCCAGCAGTTACTCACAGGACAGCAACACTGAAGCTTTCTTT.

The CDR3 DNA follows: TGCAGCGCCGCGGGACAGGGGACCACTGAAGCTTTCTTT. Amino acids: CSAAGQGTTEAFF. The genes are TRBV29-1 and TRBJ1-1, with 10 bases identical to TRBD1. J lost 4 bases, V lost 7 bases, and 6 bases had no gene match. CDR1 SQVTM and CDR2 ANQGSEA come from the germline V gene. CDR3 length equals 13 residues.

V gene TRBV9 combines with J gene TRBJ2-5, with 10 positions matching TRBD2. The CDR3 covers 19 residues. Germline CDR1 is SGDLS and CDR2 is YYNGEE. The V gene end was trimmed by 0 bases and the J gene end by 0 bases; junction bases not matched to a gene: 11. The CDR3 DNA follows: TGTGCCAGCAGCGTAGGGCCCCAGCGGGGGGGCGGGTACCAAGAGACCCAGTACTTC. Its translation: CASSVGPQRGGGYQETQYF.

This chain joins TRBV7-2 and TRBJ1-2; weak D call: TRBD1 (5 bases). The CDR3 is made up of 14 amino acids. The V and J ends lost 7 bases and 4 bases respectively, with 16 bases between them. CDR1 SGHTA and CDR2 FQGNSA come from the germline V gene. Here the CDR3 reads CASTPGSGSYGYTF. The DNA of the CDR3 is TGTGCCAGCACTCCAGGGTCCGGTAGCTATGGCTACACCTTC.

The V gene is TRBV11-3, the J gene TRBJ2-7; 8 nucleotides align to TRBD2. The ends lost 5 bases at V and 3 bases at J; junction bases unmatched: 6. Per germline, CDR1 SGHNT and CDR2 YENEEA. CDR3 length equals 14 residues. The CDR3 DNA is TGTGCCAGCAGCACAAACCGGGGGGGCTACGAGCAGTACTTC. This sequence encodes CASSTNRGGYEQYF.